A selection of T cell receptor beta chains follows, all from one sample in a study of T cell responses to AZD1222 COVID-19 vaccine. TCRdb keeps only in-frame clones here, not all; method: immunoSEQ multiplex PCR. This table has tens of thousands of clones, more than 70% appearing once. The sequencing used peripheral blood, collected on day 0 of AZD1222 vaccination. These receptors originate from an adult in good health. CDR3s include the opening cysteine and the closing phenylalanine or tryptophan. D genes are given only for firm matches. Where a row states a size, it is once, few, many or the class of an expanded clone; other rows omit it.

>few|TRBJ2-7|TRBV7-2|-
TGTGCCAGCAGCTTGGGCAGATTGGAGCAGTACTTC
CASSLGRLEQYF
>once|TRBJ2-1|TRBV5-1|-
TGCGCCAGCAGGGTTTTGGACAGCTACAATGAGCAGTTCTTC
CASRVLDSYNEQFF
>-|TRBJ2-2|TRBV5-1|-
TGCGCCAGCAGCCCTACCCTCGGACAGACCGGGGAGCTGTTTTTT
CASSPTLGQTGELFF
>-|TRBJ2-7|TRBV3-1/TRBV3-2|TRBD1
TGTGCCAGCAGCCAAGTAACCATAGACAGGGCCCACGAGCAGTACTTC
CASSQVTIDRAHEQYF
>-|TRBJ2-7|TRBV7-8|TRBD1
TGTGCCAGCAGCTCACCGGGACAGAGCTCCTACGAGCAGTACTTC
CASSSPGQSSYEQYF
>-|TRBJ1-3|TRBV4-2|TRBD1
TGTGCCAGCAGCCAAGATCGGGGGACAGGGACTGGAAACACCATATATTTT
CASSQDRGTGTGNTIYF
>-|TRBJ1-4|TRBV4-1|TRBD1
TGCGCCAGCAGCCAAGGGGTAGACAGGGGGGCGGAAAAACTGTTTTTT
CASSQGVDRGAEKLFF
>few|TRBJ1-1|TRBV12-3/TRBV12-4|TRBD1
TGTGCCAGCACCCTAAAGGGGGCCACTGAAGCTTTCTTT
CASTLKGATEAFF
>-|TRBJ2-5|TRBV19|TRBD2
TGTGCCAGTAGCGGGGGGGAAGAGACCCAGTACTTC
CASSGGEETQYF
>-|TRBJ1-5|TRBV19|-
TGTGCCAGTAGTATAACAGGACAAAGCAATCAGCCCCAGCATTTT
CASSITGQSNQPQHF
>-|TRBJ1-1|TRBV19|-
TGTGCCAGTAGTATAGGGAGTGAAGCTTTCTTT
CASSIGSEAFF
>-|TRBJ1-1|TRBV13|TRBD1
TGTGCCAGCAGCTTATGGGACAGGAACACTGAAGCTTTCTTT
CASSLWDRNTEAFF
>-|TRBJ2-5|TRBV14|-
TGTGCCAGCAGCGGGATAAGGGTAACCGGCCAAGAGACCCAGTACTTC
CASSGIRVTGQETQYF
>-|TRBJ2-2|TRBV6-4|-
TGTGCCAGCAGTCCCGAGGAAGGGATGGCCACCGGGGAGCTGTTTTTT
CASSPEEGMATGELFF
>-|TRBJ1-2|TRBV12-5|TRBD1
TGTGCTAGTGGCCTCGGGACAGGGGGAAGCTACACCTTC
CASGLGTGGSYTF
>once|TRBJ1-3|TRBV3-1/TRBV3-2|TRBD1
TGTGCCAGCAGCCCAAGGACAGGCGCCTCTGGAAACACCATATATTTT
CASSPRTGASGNTIYF
>-|TRBJ1-5|TRBV18|TRBD1
TGTGCCAGCTCACCAGTACCCGGGACAGCACGTAATAGCAATCAGCCCCAGCATTTT
CASSPVPGTARNSNQPQHF
>-|TRBJ1-1|TRBV5-1|-
TGCGCCAGCAGCTTGATACAGGGTCACACTGAAGCTTTCTTT
CASSLIQGHTEAFF
>-|TRBJ1-2|TRBV19|TRBD1
TGTGCCAGTAGTGAACAGGGGAAGAATGGCTACACCTTC
CASSEQGKNGYTF
>-|TRBJ2-1|TRBV19|-
TGTGCCAGTAGTAACGGGGTATACAATGAGCAGTTCTTC
CASSNGVYNEQFF
>-|TRBJ2-2|TRBV18|TRBD2
TGTGCCAGCTCGCCGGGACTAGCGGGGGGCACTGACACCGGGGAGCTGTTTTTT
CASSPGLAGGTDTGELFF
>-|TRBJ1-4|TRBV6-1|TRBD1
TGTGCCAGCAGTGAGGACTCTGGGACAGGGTGGCGTGAAAAACTGTTTTTT
CASSEDSGTGWREKLFF
>-|TRBJ1-5|TRBV10-2|TRBD1
TGCGCCAGCAGTGAAGATCGGGACAGAACTCGGGATCAGCCCCAGCATTTT
CASSEDRDRTRDQPQHF
>once|TRBJ2-5|TRBV5-1|TRBD1
TGCGCCAGCAGCCTCCTCTCAGGGGGTTGGTACCAAGAGACCCAGTACTTC
CASSLLSGGWYQETQYF
>-|TRBJ1-5|TRBV4-1|-
TGCGCCAGCAGCCAAGATCACGGCAATCAGCCCCAGCATTTT
CASSQDHGNQPQHF
>-|TRBJ1-4|TRBV2|-
TGTGCCAGCAGTCGGGGAGTTAGAACTAATGAAAAACTGTTTTTT
CASSRGVRTNEKLFF
>once|TRBJ1-1|TRBV3-1/TRBV3-2|TRBD1
TGTGCCAGCAGCCGAAGCGGACAGGGGGCCCCTGAAGCTTTCTTT
CASSRSGQGAPEAFF
>-|TRBJ2-3|TRBV5-4|TRBD2
TGTGCCAGCAGCCCGGGAGGGACTAGCGGGGGGCCTTTT
CASSPGGTSGGPF
>few|TRBJ2-3|TRBV7-2|-
TGTGCCAGCAGCTTAGGCACCGACCGCGATACGCAGTATTTT
CASSLGTDRDTQYF
>-|TRBJ1-5|TRBV7-2|TRBD1
TGTGCCAGCAGCCCGTTAACAGGGGGATATAGCAATCAGCCCCAGCATTTT
CASSPLTGGYSNQPQHF
>-|TRBJ2-7|TRBV4-2|TRBD2
TGTGCCAGCAGCCAATTCGGGACTAGTTCCTACGAGCAGTACTTC
CASSQFGTSSYEQYF
>-|TRBJ1-2|TRBV2|TRBD1
TGTGCCAGCAAGACAGGGATGGACTATGGCTACACCTTC
CASKTGMDYGYTF
>-|TRBJ2-5|TRBV5-4|-
TGTGCCAGCAGCTTGGGGGGCGGTCGGTACCAAGAGACCCAGTACTTC
CASSLGGGRYQETQYF
>-|TRBJ2-2|TRBV30|-
TGTGCCTGCCTACCCGTGAGGGACACCGGGGAGCTGTTTTTT
CACLPVRDTGELFF
>-|TRBJ2-1|TRBV19|-
TGTGCCAGTAGTACATTACCAGATGGAACCTCCTACAATGAGCAGTTCTTC
CASSTLPDGTSYNEQFF
>-|TRBJ2-5|TRBV21-1|-
TGTGCCAGCAGCAAAGCGATAGAGGAGACCCAGTACTTC
CASSKAIEETQYF
>-|TRBJ1-5|TRBV28|-
TGTGCCAGCAAACGGGCTGATCAGCCCCAGCATTTT
CASKRADQPQHF
>-|TRBJ2-7|TRBV5-4|-
TGTGCCAGCAGCTTAGACCAGGGAGTGGTAACCTACGAGCAGTACTTC
CASSLDQGVVTYEQYF
>-|TRBJ1-4|TRBV19|-
TGTGCCAGTAGTATCCGGATTACCTCTAATGAAAAACTGTTTTTT
CASSIRITSNEKLFF
>-|TRBJ1-2|TRBV27|-
TGTGCCAGCAAACCCCGGCGGGAACTATATGGCTACACCTTC
CASKPRRELYGYTF
>-|TRBJ2-5|TRBV7-2|-
TGTGCCAGCAGCCAGTGGGGACTCCAGAACCAAGAGACCCAGTACTTC
CASSQWGLQNQETQYF
>-|TRBJ1-2|TRBV19|TRBD1
TGTGCCAGTAGTATGACAGGGGGTAACTATGGCTACACCTTC
CASSMTGGNYGYTF
>once|TRBJ1-1|TRBV3-1/TRBV3-2|TRBD1
TGTGCCAGCAGCCAAGGAAGGGGACAGGGCCGGACTGAAGCTTTCTTT
CASSQGRGQGRTEAFF
>-|TRBJ2-2|TRBV6-1|-
TGTGCCAGCAGTGAAGGAGGAGGGGCCACCGGGGAGCTGTTTTTT
CASSEGGGATGELFF
>-|TRBJ1-4|TRBV5-1|-
TGCGCCAGCAGCCGGGGCTCGAGGGATGAAAAACTGTTTTTT
CASSRGSRDEKLFF
>-|TRBJ1-1|TRBV19|-
TGTGCCAGTAGTATAGCAGACAGTCCCCTATTTCCCATGAACACTGAAGCTTTCTTT
CASSIADSPLFPMNTEAFF
>-|TRBJ2-4|TRBV11-2|-
TGTGCCAGCAGCTTAGAACCCAAAAACATTCAGTACTTC
CASSLEPKNIQYF